This passage covers 5 T cell receptor beta chains from one sample sequenced in a study of cytomegalovirus exposure and HLA in healthy donors. The study ran its PCR with 60 Vbeta and 13 Jbeta primers. TCRdb keeps only in-frame clones here, not all; method: immunoSEQ multiplex PCR. Of about 130,000 clones listed, approximately 87% are singletons. Input material: PBMCs. Every receptor here comes from a man younger than 35 in good health and CMV-seropositive.

The V and J genes are TRBV6-1 and TRBJ2-7; TRBD2 might be the D (6 bases). V dropped 1 base and J dropped 0 bases, with 13 bases sitting between them. Germline V CDR1 and CDR2: MNHNS, SASEGT. The CDR3 length is 16 residues. The CDR3 loop is CASSEVRLGGSYEQYF. DNA of the CDR3: TGTGCCAGCAGTGAAGTGAGGCTGGGGGGCTCCTACGAGCAGTACTTC.

The chain recombines TRBV2 with TRBJ2-3; 7 nucleotides match TRBD2. There are 17 residues in the CDR3. V shed 4 bases and J 3 bases; nucleotides not matched to a gene: 13. Germline V lookup: CDR1 SNHLY, CDR2 FYNNEI. This chain's CDR3 is CASSALLTSPGTDTQYF. The DNA of the CDR3 is TGTGCCAGCAGTGCCTTACTGACTAGCCCGGGTACAGATACGCAGTATTTT.

Turning to this clone: A much larger clone sits a single nucleotide away, making a read error possible. The V gene is TRBV2, the J gene TRBJ2-1, with TRBD2 identical over 12 bases. V lost 3 bases, J lost 4 bases, and 1 base stayed unmatched. Germline V gives CDR1 SNHLY, CDR2 FYNNEI. The CDR3 covers 15 residues. CDR3 in DNA: TGTGCCAGCAGTGACCTAGCGGGGGGGTACAATGAGCAGTTCTTC. Encoded protein: CASSDLAGGYNEQFF.

The count of this clone is one. The V call is TRBV28, the J call TRBJ1-1; a possible D gene is TRBD1 (5 bases). The length of the CDR3 is 16 residues. The V and J ends lost 6 bases and 3 bases respectively, with 20 bases between them. From germline, CDR1 is MDHEN and CDR2 SYDVKM. The CDR3 DNA reads TGTGCCAGCAGGGGGGGGGTGGCATGGGGGGACACTGAAGCTTTCTTT. It specifies CASRGGVAWGDTEAFF.

This clone showed up just once. The rearrangement joins TRBV30 to TRBJ2-1; TRBD2 might be the D (6 bases). Trimming took 0 bases from V and 3 from J, leaving 12 bases between them. Per germline, CDR1 GTSNPN and CDR2 SVGIG (reference sequence). The CDR3 sequence is 15 residues long. CDR3 in DNA: TGTGCCTGGAGTGTAGTTGGGGGAGGCTACAATGAGCAGTTCTTC. Its protein product is CAWSVVGGGYNEQFF.